The clone carrying this TCR beta chain was detected ten times or more. This sample was included in a study of neurological immune-mediated disorders. Each CDR3 protein gets one entry after TCRdb re-called the 5' RACE reads with MiXCR. The repertoire has 54,000 or so distinct CDR3 sequences, around 4% of them found once; the top ten carry 6.5%. V was clipped by 4 bases and J by 4 bases; unmatched bases: 5. Germline values: CDR1 SGHRS, CDR2 YFSETQ. The CDR3 is made up of 13 amino acids. The source is a man aged 55 to 70 with multiple sclerosis. V usage is TRBV5-1 and J usage is TRBJ2-7; TRBD1 matches at 7 bases. Material: PBMCs. CDR3 in amino acids: CASSAGQVYEQYF. The CDR3 coding sequence is TGCGCCAGCAGCGCTGGACAGGTGTACGAGCAGTACTTC.